The present entry profiles one T cell receptor beta chain with its context. The antigen remains unidentified. The sample is drawn from a study of vaccination effects on CD4 cells after COVID-19. Germline CDR1 reads SGHAT; CDR2 reads FQNNGV. The CDR3 spans 15 residues. Unmatched junction bases numbered 6, after V lost 1 base and J lost 4 bases. Expansion of antigen-specific CD4+ T cells with viral peptide pools was carried out by the ViraFEST assay before sequencing. Isolating CD4+ T cells followed around nine days of culture. Previously uninfected by SARS-CoV-2, the vaccine recipients also showed negative nucleocapsid antibodies. Each well held approximately 1.8 million PBMC cultured with 7.5 to 10 ug/ml peptides and about 10 IU/ml IL-2. The method was immunoSEQ multiplex PCR; TCRdb's version includes in-frame clones alone and lacks a portion of them. The sample shows roughly 35,000 clones, around 73% of them seen only once.

Source: CD4+ T cells from PBMCs cultured with HCoV-OC43 spike peptides, taken before COVID-19 vaccination. Stated subset: HCoV-OC43 spike overlapping peptide pool stimulation. The clonotype comes from a human donor who received a COVID-19 vaccine. The rearrangement joins TRBV11-2 to TRBJ2-5; TRBD2 aligns across 7 bases. CDR3 in amino acids: CASSLGGTSAETQYF. The CDR3 region has the DNA TGTGCCAGCAGCTTAGGGGGAACTAGCGCAGAGACCCAGTACTTC.